One sample yielded the 21 T cell receptor beta chains listed below, sequenced in a study of blood T cell repertoires in COVID-19. The protocol was immunoSEQ multiplex PCR, while the TCRdb copy is restricted to in-frame clones and leaves out a portion. The sample holds about 200,000 clones, around 89% seen once. The sample was PBMCs or T cells enriched from blood (not recorded which). All receptors come from a young woman who had recovered from COVID-19.

The chain employs TRBV6-2 or TRBV6-3 and TRBJ2-7; 10 nucleotides line up with TRBD1. The CDR3 runs 14 residues. CDR1 and CDR2 from the germline V gene are MNHEY and SVGEGT. V dropped 6 bases and J dropped 6; count of bases not matched to a gene: 8. The CDR3 reads CASSLRDRGGEQYF. DNA of the CDR3: TGTGCCAGCAGCCTCCGGGACAGGGGCGGCGAGCAGTACTTC.

The chain combines TRBV7-3 with TRBJ2-2; 7 bases match TRBD1. This CDR3 region has 15 residues. The V gene end was trimmed by 5 bases and the J gene end by 6 bases; junction bases not matched to a gene: 9. From germline, CDR1 is SGHTA and CDR2 FQGTGA. The CDR3 loop is CASSLQGRHAGELFF. DNA for the CDR3: TGTGCCAGCAGCCTACAGGGGCGGCATGCCGGGGAGCTGTTTTTT.

The V gene is TRBV4-1, the J gene TRBJ2-2; 9 nucleotides agree with TRBD1. V was pared by 0 bases and J by 4 bases, with 3 bases of the junction left unmatched. CDR1 and CDR2 (germline): MGHRA, YSYEKL. The CDR3 totals 16 residues. CDR3 amino acids: CASSQEQGAGTGELFF. The CDR3, as DNA: TGCGCCAGCAGCCAAGAACAGGGGGCGGGCACCGGGGAGCTGTTTTTT.

The chain is built from TRBV11-3 and TRBJ2-1, with TRBD1 matching over 8 bases. Germline V gene sequence: CDR1 SGHNT, CDR2 YENEEA. This CDR3 spans 15 amino acids. The ends lost 1 base at V and 5 bases at J; junction bases unmatched: 4. CDR3 DNA sequence: TGTGCCAGCAGCTTAGGGACAGGGCCCAACAATGAGCAGTTCTTC. It specifies CASSLGTGPNNEQFF.

The rearrangement links TRBV6-2 or TRBV6-3 to TRBJ1-1; tentatively, D is TRBD1 (5 bases). CDR3 length: 14 amino acids. Per germline, CDR1 MNHEY and CDR2 SVGEGT. The germline V and J ends were trimmed by 6 bases and 4 bases, with 15 bases remaining between them. CDR3 DNA: TGTGCCAGCAGCCATCAGGTTGGGGCCACTGAAGCTTTCTTT. As protein: CASSHQVGATEAFF.

The chain couples TRBV29-1 to TRBJ1-2, with TRBD1 matching 8 bases. V was pared by 2 bases and J by 6 bases, with 2 bases of the junction left unmatched. The CDR3 consists of 12 residues. Germline CDR1 is SQVTM and CDR2 is ANQGSEA. In DNA form, the CDR3 reads TGCAGCGTTGAAAGGACAGGGCATGGCTACACCTTC. It yields the protein CSVERTGHGYTF.

This chain links TRBV12-5 with TRBJ2-1, with TRBD1 matching over 7 bases. CDR1 is LGHNT, CDR2 FRNRAP, per germline. The V and J ends lost 6 bases and 6 bases, in that order; junction bases with no gene match: 11. This CDR3 spans 15 amino acids. For the CDR3, the DNA is TGTGCTAGTGGCCAGGGGGAGAACCAGGGCAATGAGCAGTTCTTC. This encodes CASGQGENQGNEQFF.

The gene calls are TRBV5-5 and TRBJ1-2; TRBD1 matches at 7 bases. V lost 4 bases, J lost 8 bases, and 5 bases stayed unmatched. The CDR3 runs to 12 residues. CDR1 SGHKS and CDR2 YYEKEE come from the germline V gene (reference sequence). The DNA of the CDR3 is TGTGCCAGCAGCCTCAGACAGGGCGGCTACACCTTC. Residues: CASSLRQGGYTF.

The chain has TRBV29-1 and TRBJ1-2, with 8 bases fitting TRBD1. Per the germline V gene, CDR1 is SQVTM and CDR2 is ANQGSEA. Trimming cost V 0 bases and J 4 bases; bases outside gene matches: 7. The CDR3 runs 15 residues. CDR3 amino acids: CSVEDRGLLGYGYTF. Here the CDR3 DNA reads TGCAGCGTTGAAGACAGGGGGCTCCTGGGCTATGGCTACACCTTC.

The rearrangement uses TRBV16 and TRBJ1-2, with TRBD1 as a possible D gene (6 bases). The V end was cut by 5 bases, the J end by 6 bases, with 19 bases between. Germline V gene sequence: CDR1 KGHSY, CDR2 FQNENV. CDR3 length equals 15 residues. This chain's CDR3 is CASSAGGRRIDGYTF. CDR3 DNA: TGTGCCAGCAGCGCGGGGGGGCGACGGATAGATGGCTACACCTTC.

The chain joins TRBV19 to TRBJ1-5; 7 bases line up with TRBD1. The CDR3 has 13 residues. V was pared by 10 bases and J by 4 bases, with 7 bases of the junction left unmatched. Germline assignment: CDR1 LNHDA and CDR2 SQIVND (reference sequence). The CDR3 is CATTDRVNQPQHF. CDR3 DNA sequence: TGTGCCACCACTGACAGGGTAAATCAGCCCCAGCATTTT.

CDR3 sequence (DNA): TGTGCCAGCAGCTATTTTGGCCCTTTTGGCGGGGAGCTGTTTTTT. Protein product: CASSYFGPFGGELFF. V usage is TRBV7-3 and J usage is TRBJ2-2, with D uncertain. The V gene's germline CDR1 is SGHTA and CDR2 FQGTGA. Trimming took off 4 bases at V and 7 bases at J, with 16 bases between the two ends. This CDR3 has 15 residues.

The rearrangement links TRBV5-4 to TRBJ2-2; possible D gene TRBD2, 6 bases. V was cut by 7 bases and J by 5 bases, with 15 bases left in between. The CDR3 has 14 amino acids. Germline values: CDR1 SGHNT, CDR2 YYREEE (reference sequence). The CDR3 bases are TGTGCCAGCTCCCTAGTGGGGGGTACCGGGGAGCTGTTTTTT. This gives the protein CASSLVGGTGELFF.

The J gene is TRBJ2-7, the V gene TRBV5-8; perhaps TRBD2 as D (5 bases). Trimming stripped 4 bases from V and 6 bases from J, with 14 bases between. Germline CDR1 and CDR2: SGHTS and YDEGEE. CDR3 length: 13 amino acids. CDR3 nucleotide sequence: TGTGCCAGCAGCGCAGGACTGCGTCGCGAGCAGTACTTC. Protein product: CASSAGLRREQYF.

This clone appeared once. The chain combines TRBV12-3 or TRBV12-4 with TRBJ2-7; 8 positions match TRBD1. The CDR3 spans 13 residues. With V trimmed by 2 bases and J by 12 bases, 9 bases remained unmatched. The CDR3 region has the DNA TGTGCCAGCAGTTTATCCGGGACAGGCGATCCGTACTTC. As protein: CASSLSGTGDPYF.

The J gene is TRBJ1-3, the V gene TRBV30; D is ambiguous. Per germline, CDR1 GTSNPN and CDR2 SVGIG (reference sequence). Trimming removed 8 bases at V and 0 bases at J, with 11 bases between. The CDR3 consists of 13 residues. The CDR3 nucleotides read TGTGCCCACCTGGCCGTCTCTGGAAACACCATATATTTT. Translating it yields CAHLAVSGNTIYF.

The V gene is TRBV29-1, the J gene TRBJ2-3; D possibly corresponds to TRBD1 (6 bases). This CDR3 is 12 amino acids long. CDR1 SQVTM and CDR2 ANQGSEA come from the germline V gene. Trimming took off 8 bases at V and 4 bases at J, with 13 bases between the two ends. The CDR3 nucleotides read TGCAGCTTACTTCACAGGGCAGATACGCAGTATTTT. Its translation is CSLLHRADTQYF.

The rearrangement uses TRBV7-9 and TRBJ2-1; 8 nucleotides match TRBD1. The CDR3 covers 13 residues. Looked up from germline, CDR1 is SEHNR and CDR2 is FQNEAQ (reference sequence). Germline trimming cut 1 base from V and 10 bases from J; bases unmatched to any gene: 3. The chain's CDR3 is CASSLGTGKEQFF. DNA of the CDR3: TGTGCCAGCAGCTTAGGGACAGGGAAAGAGCAGTTCTTC.

The chain links TRBV5-1 to TRBJ1-4; 7 bases map to TRBD1. V was clipped by 5 bases and J by 4 bases; unmatched bases: 14. The CDR3 spans 17 residues. Germline V gene data show CDR1 as SGHRS and CDR2 as YFSETQ. This chain's CDR3 is CASSLGNGRGFNEKLFF. The CDR3 coding sequence is TGCGCCAGCAGTCTTGGGAACGGCAGGGGGTTTAATGAAAAACTGTTTTTT.

The rearrangement joins TRBV11-2 to TRBJ1-2; 7 bases are a match to TRBD1. Germline trimming cut 1 base from V and 7 bases from J; bases unmatched to any gene: 9. CDR1 is SGHAT, CDR2 FQNNGV, per germline. The CDR3 covers 15 residues. CDR3 amino acids: CASSLGGAGGIGYTF. The CDR3 region has the DNA TGTGCCAGCAGCTTAGGAGGAGCAGGGGGGATTGGCTACACCTTC.

J is TRBJ2-5 and V is TRBV12-5, with D possibly TRBD2 on 5 matching bases. V dropped 2 bases and J dropped 5 bases, with 12 bases sitting between them. From germline, CDR1 is LGHNT and CDR2 FRNRAP. This CDR3 spans 14 amino acids. The CDR3 region has the DNA TGTGCTAGTGGTTTGAACCCCTCGGGGGAGACCCAGTACTTC. Protein product: CASGLNPSGETQYF.